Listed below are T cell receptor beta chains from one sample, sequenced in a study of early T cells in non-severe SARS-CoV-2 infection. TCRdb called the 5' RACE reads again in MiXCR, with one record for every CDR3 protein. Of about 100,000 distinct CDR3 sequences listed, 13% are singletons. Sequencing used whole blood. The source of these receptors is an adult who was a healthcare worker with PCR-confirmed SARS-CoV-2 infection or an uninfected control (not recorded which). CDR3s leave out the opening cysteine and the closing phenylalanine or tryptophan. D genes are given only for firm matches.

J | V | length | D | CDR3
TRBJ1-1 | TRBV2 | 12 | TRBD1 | ASSGRQGGTEAF
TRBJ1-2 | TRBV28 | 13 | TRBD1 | ASSTPGTGRYGYT
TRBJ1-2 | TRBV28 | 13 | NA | AARNLGTANYGYT
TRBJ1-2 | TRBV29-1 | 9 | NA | SVPEYYGYT
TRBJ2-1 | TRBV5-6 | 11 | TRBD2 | ASSRASGNEQF
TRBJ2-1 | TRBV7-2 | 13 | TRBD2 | ASSPAGGGANEQF
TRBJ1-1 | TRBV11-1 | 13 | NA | ASSLARAKDTEAF
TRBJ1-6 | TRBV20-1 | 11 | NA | SAESGINSPLH
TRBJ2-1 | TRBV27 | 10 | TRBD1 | ASRQGWNEQF
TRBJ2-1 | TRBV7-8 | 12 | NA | ASSLAQRSSEQF
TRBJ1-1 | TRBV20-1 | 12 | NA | SAFSGTLNTEAF
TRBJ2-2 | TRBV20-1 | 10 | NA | SARALGGELF
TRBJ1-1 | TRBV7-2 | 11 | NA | ASSLSATTEAF
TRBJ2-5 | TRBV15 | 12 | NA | ASSRGILQETQY
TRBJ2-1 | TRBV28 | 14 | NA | ASSPPSVGPNNEQF
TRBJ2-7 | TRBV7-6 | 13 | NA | ASSGGTALPYEQY
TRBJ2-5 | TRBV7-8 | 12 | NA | ASSLRRLAETQY
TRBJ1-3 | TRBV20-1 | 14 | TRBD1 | SARGQGALSGNTIY
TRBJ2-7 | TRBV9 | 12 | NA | ASSVGGTIYEQY
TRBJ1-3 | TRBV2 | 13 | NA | ATRIRGDSGNTIY
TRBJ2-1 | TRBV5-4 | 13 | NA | ASSLGRGGYNEQF
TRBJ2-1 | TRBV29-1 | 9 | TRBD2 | SVDRGGEQF
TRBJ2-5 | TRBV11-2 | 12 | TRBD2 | ASSGTSGQETQY
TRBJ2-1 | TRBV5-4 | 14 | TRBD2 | ASSLGAAGGYNEQF
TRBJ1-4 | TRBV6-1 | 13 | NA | ASKITGDIREKLF
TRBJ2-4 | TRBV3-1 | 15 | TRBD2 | ASSLRLAGPFAGIQY
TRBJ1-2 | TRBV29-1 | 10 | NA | GGQTSSYGYT
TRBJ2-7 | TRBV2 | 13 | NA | ASSEAPRGSYEQY
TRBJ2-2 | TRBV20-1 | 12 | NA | SARVSGHTGELF
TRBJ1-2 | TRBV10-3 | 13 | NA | AISESGPAAYGYT
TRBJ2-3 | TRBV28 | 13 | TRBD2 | ASSPRGGPTDTQY
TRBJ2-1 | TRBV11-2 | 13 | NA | ASREPGGVPGEQF
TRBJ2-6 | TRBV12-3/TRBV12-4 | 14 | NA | ASRVGFSSGANVLT
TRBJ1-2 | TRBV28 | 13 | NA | ATGNRGDSNYGYT
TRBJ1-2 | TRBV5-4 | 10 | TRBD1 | ASSSTGNGYT
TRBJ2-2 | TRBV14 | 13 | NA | ASSPGWPLPGELF
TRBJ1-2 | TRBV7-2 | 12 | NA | ASSPSVSTHGYT
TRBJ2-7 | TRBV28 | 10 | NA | ASSLGQYEQY
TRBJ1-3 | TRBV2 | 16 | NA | ASSHKTGYPLSGNTIY
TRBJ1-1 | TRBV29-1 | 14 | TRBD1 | SVDTGGAVWYTEAF
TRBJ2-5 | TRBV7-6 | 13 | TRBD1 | ASSQMQGAGETQY
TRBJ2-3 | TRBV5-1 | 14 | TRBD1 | ASSSADRGLTDTQY
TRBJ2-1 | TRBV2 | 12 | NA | ATRGGSSYNEQF
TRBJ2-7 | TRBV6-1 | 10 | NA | ASSDEGIEQY
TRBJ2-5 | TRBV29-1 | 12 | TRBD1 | SVPLGTGKETQY
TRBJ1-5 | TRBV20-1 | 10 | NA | SVSQGYQPQH
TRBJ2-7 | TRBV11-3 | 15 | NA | ASSSTIYRPLSYEQY
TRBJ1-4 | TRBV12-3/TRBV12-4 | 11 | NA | ASSLEGGEKLF